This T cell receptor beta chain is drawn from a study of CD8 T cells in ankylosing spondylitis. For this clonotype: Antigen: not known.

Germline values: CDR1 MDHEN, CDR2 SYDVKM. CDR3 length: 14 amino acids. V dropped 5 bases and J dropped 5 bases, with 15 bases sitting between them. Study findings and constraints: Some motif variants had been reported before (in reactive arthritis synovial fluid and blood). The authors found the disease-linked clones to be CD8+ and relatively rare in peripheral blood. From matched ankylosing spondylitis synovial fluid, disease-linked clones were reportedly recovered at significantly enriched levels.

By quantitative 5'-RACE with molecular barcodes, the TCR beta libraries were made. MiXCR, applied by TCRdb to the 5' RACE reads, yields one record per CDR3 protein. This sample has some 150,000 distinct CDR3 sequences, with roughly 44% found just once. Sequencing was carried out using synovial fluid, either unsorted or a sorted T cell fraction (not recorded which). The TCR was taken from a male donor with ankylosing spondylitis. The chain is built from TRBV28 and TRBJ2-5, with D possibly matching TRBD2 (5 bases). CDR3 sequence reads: CASSTGLVGETQYF. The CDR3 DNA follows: TGTGCCAGCAGTACCGGACTCGTTGGGGAGACCCAGTACTTC.